A selection of T cell receptor beta chains follows, all from one sample in a study of neurological immune-mediated disorders. TCRdb itself ran the 5' RACE reads through MiXCR, one entry per CDR3 protein. The profile shows roughly 76,000 distinct CDR3 sequences, roughly an eighth of them singletons. What was sequenced was PBMCs. The source of these receptors is a woman aged 50 to 60 in good health. Both conserved end residues are part of each CDR3.

j_call: TRBJ1-6; v_call: TRBV20-1; cdr3_aa: CSAIGTAQGMDSPLHF
j_call: TRBJ2-7; v_call: TRBV10-3; cdr3_aa: CAISESRGRYIDEQYF
j_call: TRBJ2-3; v_call: TRBV24-1; cdr3_aa: CATSGRGGADTQYF
j_call: TRBJ2-7; v_call: TRBV20-1; cdr3_aa: CSASKGYEQYF
j_call: TRBJ2-5; v_call: TRBV7-8; cdr3_aa: CASSQEPRPWETQYF
j_call: TRBJ1-2; v_call: TRBV7-2; cdr3_aa: CASSSRDRGNGYTF
j_call: TRBJ1-1; v_call: TRBV5-1; cdr3_aa: CASSLGQGGANTEAFF
j_call: TRBJ2-1; v_call: TRBV5-1; cdr3_aa: CASSSGIGNYNEQFF
j_call: TRBJ2-3; v_call: TRBV5-1; cdr3_aa: CASSEEAGGTDTQYF
j_call: TRBJ2-7; v_call: TRBV7-9; cdr3_aa: CASSLDGRDYEQYF
j_call: TRBJ1-5; v_call: TRBV7-2; cdr3_aa: CASSRTDQPQHF
j_call: TRBJ1-3; v_call: TRBV7-2; cdr3_aa: CASSLGQAGNTIYF
j_call: TRBJ1-1; v_call: TRBV6-5; cdr3_aa: CASSLDRNLNTEAFF
j_call: TRBJ2-1; v_call: TRBV12-3/TRBV12-4; cdr3_aa: CASSTGDNEQFF
j_call: TRBJ2-2; v_call: TRBV5-5; cdr3_aa: CASSLLAGGTGELFF
j_call: TRBJ2-1; v_call: TRBV11-3; cdr3_aa: CASSLDLDEQFF
j_call: TRBJ2-7; v_call: TRBV6-5; cdr3_aa: CASSSPNFYEQYF
j_call: TRBJ2-1; v_call: TRBV20-1; cdr3_aa: CSAFLAGTYNEQFF
j_call: TRBJ1-1; v_call: TRBV5-1; cdr3_aa: CASSLGPGELGTEAFF
j_call: TRBJ1-5; v_call: TRBV10-3; cdr3_aa: CAISTGFRSNQPQHF
j_call: TRBJ2-5; v_call: TRBV20-1; cdr3_aa: CSARYRAEEAQYF
j_call: TRBJ1-1; v_call: TRBV7-2; cdr3_aa: CASSPSGGQGARAFF
j_call: TRBJ2-7; v_call: TRBV6-5; cdr3_aa: CASSTGTGGYYEQYF
j_call: TRBJ1-1; v_call: TRBV3-1; cdr3_aa: CASSHGDSRRDTEAFF
j_call: TRBJ2-5; v_call: TRBV5-1; cdr3_aa: CASSLGAGDGQETQYF
j_call: TRBJ2-1; v_call: TRBV20-1; cdr3_aa: CSAGLGANEQFF
j_call: TRBJ2-3; v_call: TRBV7-2; cdr3_aa: CASSYTPTGGSTDTQYF
j_call: TRBJ2-7; v_call: TRBV5-1; cdr3_aa: CASSLGDGRLEEYF
j_call: TRBJ2-1; v_call: TRBV5-1; cdr3_aa: CASSGAQSSYNEQFF
j_call: TRBJ1-6; v_call: TRBV5-1; cdr3_aa: CASSLGRTDSPLHF
j_call: TRBJ1-1; v_call: TRBV5-1; cdr3_aa: CASSVEGEGPHTEAFF
j_call: TRBJ2-1; v_call: TRBV28; cdr3_aa: CASTLRARGWSEQFF
j_call: TRBJ1-1; v_call: TRBV6-6; cdr3_aa: CASRIGYGGAFF
j_call: TRBJ2-2; v_call: TRBV20-1; cdr3_aa: CSARRQGTGELFF
j_call: TRBJ1-5; v_call: TRBV7-8; cdr3_aa: CASSLRTGNNQPQHF
j_call: TRBJ1-2; v_call: TRBV18; cdr3_aa: CASSPAGGTVYGYTF
j_call: TRBJ2-1; v_call: TRBV24-1; cdr3_aa: CATSDLHRGGDEQFF